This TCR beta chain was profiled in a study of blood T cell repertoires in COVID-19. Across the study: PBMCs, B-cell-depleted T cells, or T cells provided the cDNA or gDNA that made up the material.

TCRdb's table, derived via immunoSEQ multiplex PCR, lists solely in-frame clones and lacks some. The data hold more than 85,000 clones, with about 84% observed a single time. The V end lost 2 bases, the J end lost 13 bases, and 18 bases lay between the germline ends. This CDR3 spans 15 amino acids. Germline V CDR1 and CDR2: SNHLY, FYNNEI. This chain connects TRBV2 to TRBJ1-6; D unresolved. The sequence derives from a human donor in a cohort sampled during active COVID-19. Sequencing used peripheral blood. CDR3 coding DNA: TGTGCCAGCAGTGAACCGGAACTCTCTATCGGGCCCCTCCACTTT. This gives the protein CASSEPELSIGPLHF.